What follows are 2 T cell receptor beta chains derived from one specimen sequenced in a study of blood T cell repertoires in COVID-19. Libraries were prepared by immunoSEQ multiplex PCR; TCRdb keeps only in-frame clonotypes and omits some of them. The profile shows 80,000 to 85,000 clones, more than 80% of them singletons. The sample was peripheral blood. The origin of the receptors is a human donor in a cohort sampled during active COVID-19.

The chain has TRBV10-3 and TRBJ2-7, with 7 positions matching TRBD1. J lost 3 bases, V lost 0 bases, and 5 bases had no gene match. This CDR3 is built from 15 residues. CDR1 and CDR2 (germline): ENHRY, SYGVKD. The CDR3 protein is CAISESRGPGYEQYF. Written as DNA, the CDR3 is TGTGCCATCAGTGAGTCTAGGGGGCCGGGCTACGAGCAGTACTTC.

This chain joins TRBV24-1 and TRBJ2-1, with a possible D match to TRBD1 (5 bases). V was shortened by 3 bases and J by 7 bases, with 15 bases between the two germline ends. Per the germline V gene, CDR1 is KGHDR and CDR2 is SFDVKD. The CDR3 runs to 15 residues. This CDR3 is CATSDGGWGGNEQFF. In nucleotides, the CDR3 is TGTGCCACCAGTGATGGTGGGTGGGGCGGAAATGAGCAGTTCTTC.